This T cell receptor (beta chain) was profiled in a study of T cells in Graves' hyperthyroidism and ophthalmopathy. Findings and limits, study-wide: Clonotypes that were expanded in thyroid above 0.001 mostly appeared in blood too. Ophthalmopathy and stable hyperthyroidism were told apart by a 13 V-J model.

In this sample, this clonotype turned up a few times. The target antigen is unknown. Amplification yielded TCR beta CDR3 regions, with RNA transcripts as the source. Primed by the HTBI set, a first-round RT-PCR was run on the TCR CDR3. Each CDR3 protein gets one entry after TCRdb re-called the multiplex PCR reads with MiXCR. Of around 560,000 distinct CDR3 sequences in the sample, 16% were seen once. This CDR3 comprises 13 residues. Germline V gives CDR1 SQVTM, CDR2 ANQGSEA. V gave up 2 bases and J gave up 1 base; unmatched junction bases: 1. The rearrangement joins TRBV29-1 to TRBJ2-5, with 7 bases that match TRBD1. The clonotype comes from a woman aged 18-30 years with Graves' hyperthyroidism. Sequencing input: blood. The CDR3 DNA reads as TGCAGCGTTGAAAAGGGGGCCCAAGAGACCCAGTACTTC. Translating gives CSVEKGAQETQYF. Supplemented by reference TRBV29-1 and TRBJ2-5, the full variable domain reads SAVISQKPSRDICQRGTSLTIQCQVDSQVTMMFWYRQQPGQSLTLIATANQGSEATYESGFVIDKFPISRPNLTFSTLTVSNMSPEDSSIYLCSVEKGAQETQYFGPGTRLLVL.